Listed here are 3 T cell receptor beta chains from one sample, sequenced in a study of T cell responses to AZD1222 COVID-19 vaccine. Measured with immunoSEQ multiplex PCR; TCRdb has only the in-frame clones, and not every one. The sample has fewer than 150,000 clones; around nine tenths are singletons. Source: peripheral blood, taken on day 0 of AZD1222 vaccination. The receptors were gathered from an adult in good health.

The chain recombines TRBV27 with TRBJ1-1; D remains unclear. With 3 bases removed from V and 1 base from J, the gap between germline ends came to 9 bases. There are 14 residues in the CDR3. Germline values: CDR1 MNHEY, CDR2 SMNVEV (reference sequence). CDR3 DNA: TGTGCCAGCAGTTTGACCACAGCGAACACTGAAGCTTTCTTT. Translating it yields CASSLTTANTEAFF.

The V call is TRBV19, the J call TRBJ2-7; D possibly corresponds to TRBD1 (5 bases). Trimming removed 4 bases from V and 3 bases from J, with 10 bases in between. Germline CDR1 and CDR2: LNHDA and SQIVND (reference sequence). There are 13 residues in the CDR3. CDR3 amino acids: CASSRGTNYEQYF. The CDR3 nucleotides are TGTGCCAGTAGTAGGGGCACTAACTACGAGCAGTACTTC. The whole variable domain, filled in from reference TRBV19 and TRBJ2-7, reads DGGITQSPKYLFRKEGQNVTLSCEQNLNHDAMYWYRQDPGQGLRLIYYSQIVNDFQKGDIAEGYSVSREKKESFPLTVTSAQKNPTAFYLCASSRGTNYEQYFGPGTRLTVT.

The chain combines TRBV7-9 with TRBJ1-2; 10 bases match TRBD1. Trimming cost V 7 bases and J 7 bases; bases outside gene matches: 6. The CDR3 runs 13 residues. CDR1 and CDR2 from the germline V gene are SEHNR and FQNEAQ (reference sequence). CDR3 residues: CASIGTGASGYTF. In nucleotides, the CDR3 is TGTGCCAGCATTGGGACAGGGGCCTCTGGCTACACCTTC.